This T cell receptor beta chain was recovered during a study of T cells in Graves' hyperthyroidism and ophthalmopathy (dated by TCRdb to about 2019). Study-wide context: Peripheral blood samples were taken at the time of initial diagnosis, prior to any treatment. Prospective prediction of ophthalmopathy was tested in an independent validation cohort of 18 hyperthyroidism patients and 17 patients who later progressed to ophthalmopathy. TCR Vbeta CDR3 sequencing of 130 to 150 peripheral blood samples (about 45 ophthalmopathy, under 80 hyperthyroidism and around 17 progressor patients) is reported in the paper. TCR V-J signatures able to tell the groups apart were searched for in a discovery cohort of 100 patients, of whom more than 40 had Graves' ophthalmopathy and 55 to 65 had stable Graves' hyperthyroidism. The 80 to 100 discovery patients were randomly divided into training and test sets at a 7:3 ratio. After sampling, hyperthyroidism patients received methimazole starting at 30 mg daily, and ophthalmopathy patients received high-dose intravenous methylprednisolone. Thyroid tissue and blood T-cell repertoires from six Graves' hyperthyroidism patients were also compared in the study.

From the cysteine through the phenylalanine, the CDR3 covers 14 amino acids. Only the CDR3 portion is preserved as DNA: 42 bases, with reading frame beginning at the first base. V is cut by 1 base and J by 1 base, and the space between the germline ends is 8 bases. The germline V gene (reference sequence) yields LNHDA for CDR1 and SQIVND for CDR2. This clonotype was found many times. The clone's antigen remains unknown. The sample holds no much larger clone one base away, and base qualities are not on file. The hyperthyroidism patients were between 18 and 65 years old and newly diagnosed, with a disease duration of less than 2 months. Any patient with an uncontrolled infection, another autoimmune disease, pregnancy or lactation was excluded. Diagnoses relied on clinical symptoms, serum thyroxine and TRAb, thyroid ultrasound and orbital computed tomography. For progressor patients, blood was drawn at the first diagnosis of hyperthyroidism, before any ophthalmopathy symptoms had appeared. Ficoll-Paque density gradient centrifugation was used to isolate PBMCs from around 10 ml of fresh peripheral blood. Progressor patients were first diagnosed with Graves' hyperthyroidism and then developed ophthalmopathy during follow-up. Trizol reagent was used to extract total RNA, and RNA quality was then checked on an Agilent 2100 Bioanalyzer.

Broader findings and caveats from the paper: In validation, progression to ophthalmopathy was predicted by the model with 70% to 71% sensitivity and around 75% specificity, a median of 6.5 months before onset. No statistical method was used to set the sample size in advance, and investigators knew the group allocation. Most expanded thyroid clonotypes (frequency above 0.001) were also detected in blood, a finding suggesting that blood repertoires may reflect thyroid immune responses. A 13 V-J signature model separated ophthalmopathy from stable hyperthyroidism, with 87.88% sensitivity and 81.08% specificity in cross-validation and 80%/75% in testing.

The TCR beta CDR3 regions were amplified from the RNA transcripts. The TCR CDR3 was subjected to a first round of RT-PCR using the HTBI primer set and the Qiagen OneStep RT-PCR kit. Libraries were constructed in a second round of multiplex PCR, after which size selection and purification were carried out. Sequencing of the libraries was done on an Illumina HiSeq2000 using paired-end 100 bp reads. The original pipeline was this. SOAPnuke was used to process the raw data, removing reads that contained adapters or uncalled bases, had a mean Phred below 15, or lacked an exact match to the constant primer or identifier. COPE v1.2.5 was used to merge the high-quality paired reads, and each unique nucleotide sequence was defined as a clonotype. MiTCR v1.1 was used to align the clonotypes against IMGT TRBV, TRBD and TRBJ reference segments. The analysis was restricted to V-J combinations with a frequency above 0.0001, which together covered about 99% of the repertoires. The TCS score was defined as F50 (clonal expansion) divided by E x V (chaos), with BLOSUM62-based TCRdist calculated between CDR3 peptides within each V-J. Welch's t-statistics and random forest reduced 514 V-J features to roughly 13, which were used in a naive Bayes classifier (R e1071). TCRdb redid the processing of the public reads, applying fastp at Q25 and MiXCR, and retained in-frame beta chains. Entries that share a CDR3 protein sequence are merged under the most common genes and DNA. Here the V and J calls rest on TCRdb's processing, not on the authors' analysis. The sample table holds a few hundred thousand distinct CDR3 sequences, of which less than 15% were seen once. The ten largest account for roughly 15% of the sample.

This sequence was found in a woman aged 35 to 49 with Graves' hyperthyroidism that later progressed to Graves' ophthalmopathy. The chain is made from TRBV19 and TRBJ2-7, with the identity of the D gene unclear. The sequencing sample was made of blood. The nucleotides are TGTGCCAGTAGTATAGGGGCAGCTTCCTACGAGCAGTACTTC. Its translation reads: CASSIGAASYEQYF.